This TCR beta chain appears in the sequencing data of a study of blood T cell repertoires in COVID-19. This clone was recorded many times. Assay: immunoSEQ multiplex PCR; the TCRdb copy retains only in-frame clones and omits some. The table records some 400,000 clones, approximately 80% of them present only once. What was sequenced was peripheral blood. The origin of this receptor is a human donor with acute or convalescent COVID-19. The donor label of this sample is uncertain.

For the CDR3, the DNA is TGCGCCAGCAGCTTTGAGTCAAGAGAGACCGGGGAGCTGTTTTTT. This codes for CASSFESRETGELFF. The rearrangement uses TRBV5-1 and TRBJ2-2; D uncertain. V dropped 2 bases and J dropped 5 bases, with 13 bases sitting between them. This CDR3 is 15 amino acids long. Germline values: CDR1 SGHRS, CDR2 YFSETQ.